One and the same sample provided the 15 T cell receptor beta chains below, sequenced in a study of OX40 agonist ivuxolimab in advanced cancers. Method: immunoSEQ multiplex PCR; TCRdb's copy keeps in-frame clones and lacks some. The table shows about 99,000 clones, with less than 95% occurring only once. The specimen comprised CD4+ or CD8+ T cells sorted from blood, sampled in a trial of the OX40 agonist ivuxolimab. These receptors all come from an adult with an advanced solid tumor such as melanoma, head and neck, liver or kidney cancer.

The chain employs TRBV28 and TRBJ2-3; 9 nucleotides match TRBD1. This CDR3 is built from 15 residues. The germline CDR1 and CDR2 sequences are MDHEN and SYDVKM. Trimming removed 5 bases from V and 9 bases from J; junction bases left unmatched: 12. CDR3 in DNA: TGTGCCAGCAGTCTGCCGGGACAGGGAAGTGGGACGCAGTATTTT. As protein: CASSLPGQGSGTQYF.

The chain carries TRBV28 and TRBJ2-5; TRBD1 matches at 9 bases. The germline gives CDR1 MDHEN, CDR2 SYDVKM. This CDR3 comprises 14 residues. The V segment lost 4 bases and the J segment 5 bases; nucleotides outside the gene matches: 5. The CDR3 sequence: CASSSGGQGETQYF. The CDR3 nucleotides are TGTGCCAGCAGTTCAGGGGGACAGGGTGAGACCCAGTACTTC.

The V call is TRBV29-1, the J call TRBJ2-7; 7 positions agree with TRBD1. Germline V gene data show CDR1 as SQVTM and CDR2 as ANQGSEA. CDR3 length: 11 residues. V gave up 6 bases and J gave up 7 bases; unmatched junction bases: 6. The CDR3 sequence: CSVGTDREQYF. Here the CDR3 DNA reads TGCAGCGTCGGGACAGACAGAGAGCAGTACTTC.

The rearrangement uses TRBV19 and TRBJ2-1; a weak D match, TRBD2 (5 bases). Germline CDR1 is LNHDA and CDR2 is SQIVND (reference sequence). Trimming shortened V by 4 bases and J by 0 bases, and 7 bases separated the two germline ends. CDR3 length: 14 amino acids. For the CDR3, the DNA is TGTGCCAGTAGTAAAACTAGCTCCTACAATGAGCAGTTCTTC. This translates into CASSKTSSYNEQFF.

This clone was counted a single time. The chain has TRBV19 and TRBJ2-5, with 13 bases aligning to TRBD2. J was trimmed by 4 bases and V by 5 bases; bases with no gene match: 16. This CDR3 is 19 amino acids long. Germline-derived CDR1 and CDR2 are LNHDA and SQIVND (reference sequence). The CDR3 loop is CASSPPPGTSGNLGETQYF. For the CDR3, the DNA is TGTGCCAGTAGTCCGCCCCCCGGGACTAGCGGGAATTTAGGAGAGACCCAGTACTTC.

This rearrangement joins TRBV7-3 to TRBJ2-5, with TRBD2 identical over 8 bases. The J call may be mistaken, given a closer DNA end match to TRBJ2-7. Germline V gene data show CDR1 as SGHTA and CDR2 as FQGTGA. The CDR3 runs to 15 residues. CDR3 protein: CASSSSRREAYEQYF. The CDR3 coding sequence is TGTGCCAGCAGCTCATCGCGGCGGGAGGCCTACGAGCAGTACTTC.

The chain employs TRBV6-6 and TRBJ1-1; D is uncertain. Germline V gene data show CDR1 as MNHNY and CDR2 as SVGAGI (reference sequence). The V and J ends lost 0 bases and 11 bases respectively, with 19 bases between them. The CDR3 is 15 residues long. CDR3 loop: CASSYSTSPGLGAFF. Written as DNA, the CDR3 is TGTGCCAGCAGTTACTCGACCAGCCCGGGTCTAGGGGCTTTCTTT.

The genes are TRBV19 and TRBJ2-7, with 7 bases identical to TRBD1. Germline V lookup: CDR1 LNHDA, CDR2 SQIVND (reference sequence). The trim removed 6 bases at V and 2 bases at J, leaving 10 bases unmatched. The CDR3 extends over 15 amino acids. The CDR3 region is CASSPRQGLTYEQYF. In nucleotides, the CDR3 is TGTGCCAGTAGCCCAAGACAGGGCCTAACCTACGAGCAGTACTTC.

The CDR3 loop is CASSPRGSNTEAFF. The CDR3 region has the DNA TGTGCCAGCTCACCAAGGGGGTCGAACACTGAAGCTTTCTTT. The rearrangement uses TRBV18 and TRBJ1-1, with D possibly TRBD1 on 6 matching bases. There are 14 residues in the CDR3. Germline lookup yields CDR1 KGHSH and CDR2 LQKENI. Trimming shortened V by 2 bases and J by 1 base, and 8 bases separated the two germline ends.

The chain employs TRBV5-8 and TRBJ1-5, with D hard to call. CDR3 size: 12 residues. V lost 1 base, J lost 5 bases, and 4 bases lay in between. CDR1 and CDR2 (germline): SGHTS, YDEGEE. The CDR3 spells CASSLFDQPQHF. The CDR3 nucleotides read TGTGCCAGCAGCTTGTTTGATCAGCCCCAGCATTTT.

The chain is built from TRBV5-1 and TRBJ2-2; 8 nucleotides line up with TRBD1. The CDR3 consists of 17 residues. The germline V gene encodes CDR1 SGHRS and CDR2 YFSETQ. V was clipped by 4 bases and J by 4 bases; unmatched bases: 12. The CDR3 is CASSRGQGVRRTGELFF. CDR3 DNA sequence: TGCGCCAGCAGCCGAGGACAGGGAGTGAGGCGCACCGGGGAGCTGTTTTTT.

J is TRBJ2-2 and V is TRBV4-1; D perhaps matches TRBD1 (6 bases). V lost 0 bases, J lost 4 bases, and 9 bases lay in between. Germline assignment: CDR1 MGHRA and CDR2 YSYEKL. The CDR3 length is 15 residues. The CDR3 loop is CASSQEGRGTGELFF. CDR3 coding DNA: TGCGCCAGCAGCCAAGAAGGCAGGGGCACCGGGGAGCTGTTTTTT.

The chain links TRBV27 to TRBJ1-6, with D hard to call. V dropped 3 bases and J dropped 7 bases, with 10 bases sitting between them. Germline lookup yields CDR1 MNHEY and CDR2 SMNVEV (reference sequence). The CDR3 totals 14 residues. The CDR3 DNA follows: TGTGCCAGCAGTTTCGACGGTGCCAATTCACCCCTCCACTTT. This codes for CASSFDGANSPLHF.

The chain joins TRBV7-9 to TRBJ2-3; 8 nucleotides agree with TRBD2. V dropped 5 bases and J dropped 2; count of bases not matched to a gene: 3. The CDR3 loop spans 14 amino acids. From germline, CDR1 is SEHNR and CDR2 FQNEAQ (reference sequence). CDR3 in amino acids: CASSLTSATDTQYF. DNA for the CDR3: TGTGCCAGCAGCCTGACTAGCGCCACAGATACGCAGTATTTT. The full variable domain, rest sourced from reference TRBV7-9 and TRBJ2-3, is DTGVSQNPRHKITKRGQNVTFRCDPISEHNRLYWYRQTLGQGPEFLTYFQNEAQLEKSRLLSDRFSAERPKGSFSTLEIQRTEQGDSAMYLCASSLTSATDTQYFGPGTRLTVL.

The chain recombines TRBV11-2 with TRBJ1-4, with 8 bases lining up with TRBD1. Germline-derived CDR1 and CDR2 are SGHAT and FQNNGV. This CDR3 region has 15 residues. The V and J ends lost 2 bases and 8 bases, in that order; junction bases with no gene match: 7. The CDR3 DNA sequence: TGTGCCAGCAGCTTACACAGGGGGTGGGAGGAAAAACTGTTTTTT. It codes for CASSLHRGWEEKLFF. The full variable domain, rest sourced from reference TRBV11-2 and TRBJ1-4, is EAGVAQSPRYKIIEKRQSVAFWCNPISGHATLYWYQQILGQGPKLLIQFQNNGVVDDSQLPKDRFSAERLKGVDSTLKIQPAKLEDSAVYLCASSLHRGWEEKLFFGSGTQLSVL.